This TCR beta chain was sequenced during a study of graft-versus-host responses after intestinal transplantation (dated by TCRdb to about 2021). As for the study more broadly: Recipients received multivisceral, liver-intestinal, or isolated intestinal transplants. Anti-thymocyte globulin induction was given to all recipients, followed by maintenance tacrolimus and steroids for roughly 3 years. After intestinal transplantation, graft-versus-host and host-versus-graft alloreactive T cell clones in the graft, circulation and bone marrow were tracked using bulk TCR-beta CDR3 sequencing. To identify alloreactive clones, pre-transplant mixed lymphocyte reaction products were sequenced and then compared with unstimulated pre-transplant donor and recipient T cells. The cohort enrolled about two dozen intestinal transplant recipients including one retransplant, and a few patients lacking pretransplant specimens were excluded. A peak of at least 4% donor T cells among recipient peripheral blood mononuclear cells was the definition used for donor T cell macrochimerism. Rather than going through the commercial service, samples from a few later patients were sequenced in-house on an Illumina MiSeq and processed with MiXCR. Overall study outcomes, separate from this receptor: Peak levels of circulating GvH clones were associated with declines in HvG clones early after transplant. In patients with donor T cell macrochimerism, the allografts had high GvH to HvG T cell clonal ratios. Conclusions were limited by the relatively low number and heterogeneity of intestinal transplant patients. GvH clones were found in recipient bone marrow, and some of the GvH clones appeared earlier in ileal mucosa or blood, which is consistent with an intestinal mucosal origin.

To note about this clone: Its antigen remains unidentified. Nothing much larger sits one base from this clone, and base qualities are not available.

The germline V gene (reference sequence) supplies CDR1 GTSNPN and CDR2 SVGIG. The CDR3 holds 13 amino acids from the cysteine to the phenylalanine. The sequence is cut down to CDR3 DNA, 39 bases in frame from base 1. The V end loses 5 bases and the J end loses 4 bases, and a stretch of 14 bases separates them. Library generation was performed with the immunoSEQ multiplex PCR assay. Adaptive Biotechnologies carried out high-throughput TCR-beta CDR3 sequencing of genomic DNA for most patients. The study's own analysis went as follows. Adaptive's ImmunoSEQ software was the source of the TCR sequencing data for 18 patients, while a few other patients were processed with MiXCR and VDJtools. CDR3 nucleotide sequences shared between donor and recipient were removed because their origin could not be assigned. At least 2-fold expansion over unstimulated cells and a minimum CFSE-low frequency of 0.002% (template counts) or 0.001% (read counts) were required for clones to be classified as alloreactive. Clones were considered mappable if detected in sequenced pre-transplant spleen, lymph node, or MLR CFSE-low populations of the donor or recipient. The cumulative frequency of alloreactive clones was calculated as a percentage of all sequences, weighted by copy number. TCRdb carries this immuneACCESS record with in-frame sequences only. Its versions omit some clonotypes, under half of them owing to an unresolved V gene in the studies checked, with the rest unexplained. That table supplies the V and J calls and clone size; D and trimming were determined from the DNA. The table for this sample lists some 31,000 clones; nearly 90% of them were counted only once. 11% of the sample is held by the ten biggest clonotypes.

Blood samples were collected up to 4 times in the first month after transplant and then at least monthly when available. The sequence came from a human patient who received an intestinal transplant, so some T cells may come from the graft donor. This specimen was PBMCs, taken around 430 days after intestinal transplantation. The chain was built from TRBV30 and TRBJ2-5; no D gene call is confident. The CDR3 loop reads CAWGISTGETQYF. The nucleotide sequence reads as follows: TGTGCCTGGGGGATTTCTACGGGAGAGACCCAGTACTTC.